This T cell receptor beta chain was captured in a study of metastatic and nonmetastatic thyroid tumors. Findings and caveats of the study: Within blood and tumor, benign nodules reportedly had significantly lower TCR beta diversity than malignant thyroid tumors did.

The entire patient cohort was treatment-naive prior to thyroid surgery. The CDR3 has 14 residues. Germline values: CDR1 SGHDT, CDR2 YYEEEE. With 1 base removed from V and 4 bases from J, the gap between germline ends came to 12 bases. This clone is medium-sized (0.01 to 0.1%). Its cognate antigen is unknown. TCRdb reprocessed the PCR reads via MiXCR. The data show 9,000 to 13,000 clones, roughly 32% seen once. The V call is TRBV5-6, the J call TRBJ2-7; D may correspond to TRBD1 or TRBD2 (7 bases each). This sequence originates from a female donor with papillary thyroid cancer or a benign thyroid nodule (not recorded which). Some clones in this sample may be carry-over from other donors' samples. Source material: tumor tissue. The CDR3, as DNA: TGTGCCAGCAGCTTGAGCGGGACAGCGTACGAGCAGTACTTC. This encodes CASSLSGTAYEQYF.